This T cell receptor beta chain originates from a study of identical twins. Study observations and caveats: Clonotypes of the beta chain that were abundant in cord blood carried fewer insertions (memory repertoires showed none).

TCRdb fed the 5' RACE reads into MiXCR, producing one record per CDR3 protein. The table lists 300,000 or so distinct CDR3 sequences, roughly 9% of them singletons. V was cut by 3 bases and J by 8 bases, with 8 bases left in between. This CDR3 region has 12 residues. Germline V lookup: CDR1 SEHNR, CDR2 FQNEAQ (reference sequence). This clonotype showed up just a few times. Its antigen is still unknown. This sample also appeared in a second study, on yellow fever vaccine responses in identical twins. That source reports: Convergence reportedly seemed to mark part of the twins' vaccine T cell response, with personalization marking the rest.

Specimen: CD8+ T cells sorted from blood. The chain carries TRBV7-9 and TRBJ2-1; D remains unclear. This receptor was identified in a woman aged 18-29 years in good health. The CDR3 sequence: CASSLYQDEQFF. Written as DNA, the CDR3 is TGTGCCAGCAGCTTGTATCAGGATGAGCAGTTCTTC.